What follows are 9 T cell receptor beta chains derived from one specimen sequenced in a study of PD-1 blockade in classical Hodgkin lymphoma. Libraries were prepared by immunoSEQ multiplex PCR; TCRdb keeps only in-frame clonotypes and omits some of them. The sample lists 6,900 or so clones, 75% to 90% occurring once. Time point in this sample: cycle 4 day 1 (C4D1), after about 6 weeks of nivolumab. Each of the patients experienced relapse following autologous stem cell transplantation, and their brentuximab vedotin exposure differed. Sample: peripheral blood mononuclear cells (PBMCs), taken before the fourth cycle of nivolumab. The receptor set was obtained from a human donor with classical Hodgkin lymphoma.

This clone was found once. This chain connects TRBV29-1 to TRBJ2-2; D is unresolved. V was clipped by 8 bases and J by 1 base, with 11 bases between them. Per germline, CDR1 SQVTM and CDR2 ANQGSEA. The CDR3 loop spans 13 amino acids. Written as DNA, the CDR3 is TGCAGCTCCCGTGAAGGGAACACCGGGGAGCTGTTTTTT. This encodes CSSREGNTGELFF.

V usage is TRBV7-9 and J usage is TRBJ2-2; no clear D. CDR1 and CDR2 (germline): SEHNR, FQNEAQ (reference sequence). The CDR3 has 15 amino acids. Trimming removed 1 base at V and 0 bases at J, with 6 bases between. As DNA, the CDR3 is TGTGCCAGCAGCTTAGATAGTTCGAACACCGGGGAGCTGTTTTTT. Amino acids: CASSLDSSNTGELFF.

The chain carries TRBV29-1 and TRBJ1-1; D remains ambiguous. The CDR3 has 11 amino acids. Deletions cut 4 bases from V and 4 bases from J, with 7 bases between. Germline CDR1 is SQVTM and CDR2 is ANQGSEA. CDR3: CSVVRGTEAFF. Written as DNA, the CDR3 is TGCAGCGTTGTCCGAGGCACTGAAGCTTTCTTT.

J is TRBJ2-7 and V is TRBV11-3; D gene uncertain. Germline lookup yields CDR1 SGHNT and CDR2 YENEEA. V gave up 1 base and J gave up 9 bases, with 13 bases separating them. This CDR3 region has 13 residues. CDR3 nucleotides: TGTGCCAGCAGCTTAGGCGGCCTCTGGGGGCAGTACGTC. The encoded protein is CASSLGGLWGQYV.

CDR3 in DNA: TGTGCCACCAGCATTGAGGGAGGGAACAATCAGCCCCAGCATTTT. It specifies CATSIEGGNNQPQHF. This sequence joins TRBV15 and TRBJ1-5; D remains ambiguous. Germline V gene sequence: CDR1 LNHNV, CDR2 YYDKDF (reference sequence). This CDR3 spans 15 amino acids. Trimming pared 4 bases from V and 3 bases from J, leaving 13 bases between. The full variable domain, with the rest looked up from reference TRBV15 and TRBJ1-5, is DAMVIQNPRYQVTQFGKPVTLSCSQTLNHNVMYWYQQKSSQAPKLLFHYYDKDFNNEADTPDNFQSRRPNTSFCFLDIRSPGLGDTAMYLCATSIEGGNNQPQHFGDGTRLSIL.

The V gene is TRBV5-1, the J gene TRBJ2-2, with TRBD2 identical over 14 bases. The germline V gene has CDR1 SGHRS and CDR2 YFSETQ. The J segment lost 3 bases and the V segment lost 3 bases, leaving 1 base of the junction unmatched. This CDR3 has 16 amino acids. CDR3 region: CASSWTSGRYTGELFF. CDR3 DNA sequence: TGCGCCAGCAGCTGGACTAGCGGGAGGTACACCGGGGAGCTGTTTTTT.

The chain links TRBV27 to TRBJ2-7, with D tentatively TRBD1 (6 bases). V was cut by 4 bases and J by 3 bases, with 19 bases left in between. Germline CDR1 and CDR2: MNHEY and SMNVEV (reference sequence). CDR3 length: 16 amino acids. The CDR3 region has the DNA TGTGCCAGCAGTTCCGGGTATGGGGGACACAGCTACGAGCAGTACGTC. Translated, it gives CASSSGYGGHSYEQYV.

This clone is deemed medium-sized. This rearrangement joins TRBV7-9 to TRBJ1-1, with D perhaps matching TRBD1 (5 bases). Germline lookup yields CDR1 SEHNR and CDR2 FQNEAQ (reference sequence). The germline V and J ends were trimmed by 4 bases and 1 base, with 10 bases remaining between them. This CDR3 has 14 amino acids. In DNA form, the CDR3 reads TGTGCCAGCAGCTCGGGACGGTCGAACACTGAAGCTTTCTTT. Its translation is CASSSGRSNTEAFF.

CDR3 sequence: CASSPETVNSPLHF. Written as DNA, the CDR3 is TGTGCCAGCAGCCCTGAGACAGTTAATTCACCCCTCCACTTT. V usage is TRBV7-9 and J usage is TRBJ1-6; D possibly corresponds to TRBD1 (5 bases). V shed 5 bases and J shed 6 bases, with 11 bases lying between them. CDR3 length: 14 residues. In germline, CDR1 is SEHNR, CDR2 FQNEAQ (reference sequence).